This entry concerns a single TCR beta chain. Its antigen is not known. The donors, all of them Caucasian adults, lived in Nashville, Tennessee. Partitioning of CD4+ cells yielded a CD45RA+ naive subset and a CD45RA-negative memory subset. CDR3 length: 14 residues. Germline CDR1 and CDR2: ENHRY and SYGVKD. J was trimmed by 9 bases and V by 3 bases; bases with no gene match: 8. The sample belongs to a study of shared clonotypes between healthy human individuals. As for the study in general: Each donor's CD4 naive and CD4 memory cells filled three plates apiece, CD8 naive two, and CD8 memory one. Regarding the study as a whole: In a few donors, about 5% of naive CD4 clonotypes appeared in common.

Some clones are missing from TCRdb's copy, which holds only in-frame ones; the method was immunoSEQ multiplex PCR. The sample carries 2 million to 2.5 million clones, about 90% recorded once. The TCR originated in a man between 18 and 35 years old in good health. Some clones in this sample may be carry-over from other donors' samples. Sequenced material: naive CD4+ T cells from PBMCs. Subset meaning: CD45RA+ positively selected. The V and J genes are TRBV10-3 and TRBJ2-4, with TRBD1 matching 7 bases. The CDR3 region is CAISDTDRAGIQYF. As DNA, the CDR3 is TGTGCCATCAGTGATACCGACAGGGCGGGCATTCAGTACTTC.